The 27 T cell receptor beta chains listed next were all sequenced from one sample in a study of graft-versus-host responses after intestinal transplantation. No antigen has been assigned to these receptors. TCRdb keeps only in-frame clones here, not all; method: immunoSEQ multiplex PCR. The sample contains fewer than 120,000 clones, about 94% of which appear only once. The sequencing used unstimulated CD8+ T cells sorted from spleen or lymph node cells, collected before intestinal transplant. These receptors originate from a human donor who received an intestinal transplant.

The V and J genes are TRBV10-2 and TRBJ1-5; 10 bases line up with TRBD1. The germline gives CDR1 WSHSY, CDR2 SAAADI. The CDR3 length is 17 residues. Trimming took 0 bases from V and 6 from J; bases not matched to a gene: 8. The CDR3 DNA follows: TGCGCCAGCAGTGAGTCAAGAGATGACAGGGGGCGTCAGCCCCAGCATTTT. Translating gives CASSESRDDRGRQPQHF.

The chain combines TRBV7-9 with TRBJ1-4, with D uncertain. This CDR3 has 14 residues. Germline CDR1 reads SEHNR; CDR2 reads FQNEAQ (reference sequence). Trimming left V 0 bases short and J 2 bases short, with 4 bases between. CDR3: CASSLARTNEKLFF. Here the CDR3 DNA reads TGTGCCAGCAGCTTAGCTAGGACTAATGAAAAACTGTTTTTT.

The chain couples TRBV6-5 to TRBJ2-1; 12 bases agree with TRBD1. The CDR3 contains 15 residues. In germline, CDR1 is MNHEY, CDR2 SVGAGI. Losses at the gene ends were 6 bases for V and 5 bases for J; bases not matched to a gene: 5. This CDR3 is CASSGTGGRHNEQFF. The CDR3 DNA is TGTGCCAGCAGCGGGACAGGGGGCCGACACAATGAGCAGTTCTTC.

CDR3 in DNA: TGCGCCAGCAGCCGGGGCGCTGAAGCTTTCTTT. This sequence encodes CASSRGAEAFF. This rearrangement joins TRBV4-1 to TRBJ1-1; D is perhaps TRBD1 (5 bases). This CDR3 is built from 11 residues. V lost 4 bases and J lost 6, with 6 bases in between. Germline CDR1 reads MGHRA; CDR2 reads YSYEKL.

This chain connects TRBV6-6 to TRBJ2-5; 7 bases line up with TRBD1. Looked up from germline, CDR1 is MNHNY and CDR2 is SVGAGI (reference sequence). V lost 5 bases and J lost 3; bases outside the gene matches: 0. The CDR3 runs 12 residues. For the CDR3, the DNA is TGTGCCAGCAGTACAGGGGAAGAGACCCAGTACTTC. This sequence encodes CASSTGEETQYF.

This chain uses TRBV19 with TRBJ1-5; D uncertain. The CDR3 loop spans 12 amino acids. Germline V CDR1 and CDR2: LNHDA, SQIVND (reference sequence). The ends were cut back, 5 bases at V and 8 bases at J, with 10 bases in the middle. CDR3 DNA sequence: TGTGCCAGTAGTTGGGGTCCGGAGCCCCAGCATTTT. Amino acid sequence: CASSWGPEPQHF.

This rearrangement joins TRBV15 to TRBJ1-1; 8 bases align to TRBD1. Trimming removed 5 bases from V and 7 bases from J; junction bases left unmatched: 9. The CDR3 has 14 residues. Per the germline V gene, CDR1 is LNHNV and CDR2 is YYDKDF (reference sequence). CDR3: CATSYSGQDYEAFF. As DNA, the CDR3 is TGTGCCACCAGCTATTCGGGACAGGATTATGAAGCTTTCTTT.

The chain is built from TRBV7-6 and TRBJ2-7; 7 positions agree with TRBD1. J gave up 3 bases and V 1 base, and 3 bases lay outside the gene matches. The CDR3 consists of 14 residues. Germline V lookup: CDR1 SGHVS, CDR2 FNYEAQ. The CDR3 spells CASSLGDSYYEQYF. CDR3 bases: TGTGCCAGCAGCTTAGGGGACAGCTACTACGAGCAGTACTTC.

The chain links TRBV28 to TRBJ2-7, with D unresolved. CDR3 length: 14 amino acids. Trimming took 5 bases from V and 2 from J, leaving 13 bases between them. The germline CDR1 and CDR2 sequences are MDHEN and SYDVKM. CDR3 DNA: TGTGCCAGCAGTCAACAGATTCCGGCCTACGAGCAGTACTTC. This encodes CASSQQIPAYEQYF. Using reference TRBV28 and TRBJ2-7 for the parts outside the CDR3, the full variable domain is DVKVTQSSRYLVKRTGEKVFLECVQDMDHENMFWYRQDPGLGLRLIYFSYDVKMKEKGDIPEGYSVSREKKERFSLILESASTNQTSMYLCASSQQIPAYEQYFGPGTRLTVT.

V gene TRBV27 combines with J gene TRBJ2-1, with D maybe TRBD1 (7 bases). The germline V and J ends were trimmed by 8 bases and 8 bases, with 16 bases remaining between them. The CDR3 consists of 13 residues. From germline, CDR1 is MNHEY and CDR2 SMNVEV (reference sequence). CDR3 loop: CASSIQGGYEQFF. In nucleotides, the CDR3 is TGTGCCAGCTCAATTCAGGGGGGCTATGAGCAGTTCTTC.

The chain links TRBV27 to TRBJ2-7; 7 bases map to TRBD1. V dropped 5 bases and J dropped 3; count of bases not matched to a gene: 7. Germline lookup yields CDR1 MNHEY and CDR2 SMNVEV (reference sequence). The CDR3 is 14 amino acids. This CDR3 reads CASSHRDSYYEQYF. The CDR3 DNA follows: TGTGCCAGCAGTCACCGGGACAGCTACTACGAGCAGTACTTC.

This chain uses TRBV6-1 with TRBJ2-7; D is possibly TRBD1 (5 bases). The CDR3 is made up of 16 amino acids. Germline V CDR1 and CDR2: MNHNS, SASEGT. V lost 4 bases, J lost 2 bases, and 18 bases lay in between. The CDR3 sequence: CASSVAHQGPTYEQYF. DNA for the CDR3: TGTGCCAGCAGTGTTGCGCACCAGGGTCCAACCTACGAGCAGTACTTC.

The V call is TRBV7-9, the J call TRBJ1-1, with D perhaps TRBD1 (6 bases). Germline CDR1 and CDR2: SEHNR and FQNEAQ (reference sequence). Trimming took off 4 bases at V and 6 bases at J, with 15 bases between the two ends. The CDR3 is 14 amino acids. CDR3 sequence (DNA): TGTGCCAGCAGCTACTTTCAGGGGTTCCCTGAAGCTTTCTTT. Amino acids: CASSYFQGFPEAFF.

V is TRBV28 and J is TRBJ1-2; D is uncertain. Deletions cut 7 bases from V and 1 base from J, with 10 bases between. This CDR3 has 13 residues. The germline V gene has CDR1 MDHEN and CDR2 SYDVKM. CDR3 DNA: TGTGCCAGCACGGAGGGCCTTAACTATGGCTACACCTTC. Encoded protein: CASTEGLNYGYTF.

This rearrangement joins TRBV14 to TRBJ2-4; no clear D gene. This CDR3 has 11 amino acids. V was shortened by 4 bases and J by 9 bases, with 7 bases between the two germline ends. Germline V gene lookup returns CDR1 SGHDN and CDR2 FVKESK. The CDR3 reads CASSLGSIQYF. The CDR3 region has the DNA TGTGCCAGCAGCCTGGGCAGCATTCAGTACTTC.

The rearrangement uses TRBV28 and TRBJ2-7; 7 nucleotides agree with TRBD2. The ends lost 7 bases at V and 1 base at J; junction bases unmatched: 13. The CDR3 runs 16 residues. The germline V gene encodes CDR1 MDHEN and CDR2 SYDVKM. In nucleotides, the CDR3 is TGTGCCAGCACCCCCTCGCTAGGGACTACTTCCTACGAGCAGTACTTC. Translation: CASTPSLGTTSYEQYF. Looking up the rest from reference TRBV28 and TRBJ2-7 gives the full variable domain: DVKVTQSSRYLVKRTGEKVFLECVQDMDHENMFWYRQDPGLGLRLIYFSYDVKMKEKGDIPEGYSVSREKKERFSLILESASTNQTSMYLCASTPSLGTTSYEQYFGPGTRLTVT.

V and J are TRBV7-9 and TRBJ2-3; no definite D call. The CDR3 has 15 amino acids. Trimming pared 5 bases from V and 0 bases from J, leaving 12 bases between. The germline CDR1 and CDR2 sequences are SEHNR and FQNEAQ (reference sequence). The CDR3 is CASSPRGSSTDTQYF. CDR3 in DNA: TGTGCCAGCAGCCCCCGTGGCAGTAGCACAGATACGCAGTATTTT.

This clone was counted between two and nine times. The V call is TRBV10-3, the J call TRBJ2-1, with a possible D match to TRBD2 (6 bases). The CDR3 loop spans 14 amino acids. The germline V gene encodes CDR1 ENHRY and CDR2 SYGVKD. V was clipped by 10 bases and J by 10 bases, with 23 bases between them. CDR3 nucleotides: TGTGCCAGGGCCGGGGGTTGGCGGAGGAGGGAGCAGTTCTTC. It yields the protein CARAGGWRRREQFF.

The chain is built from TRBV25-1 and TRBJ2-5, with TRBD2 matching over 7 bases. This CDR3 has 13 residues. The J segment lost 1 base and the V segment lost 8 bases, leaving 4 bases of the junction unmatched. Germline assignment: CDR1 MGHDK and CDR2 SYGVNS. The CDR3, as DNA: TGTGCCAGCGTCGGGGGGATCCAAGAGACCCAGTACTTC. Protein sequence: CASVGGIQETQYF.

The gene calls are TRBV7-9 and TRBJ1-4; the D gene is possibly TRBD1 (5 bases). This CDR3 is built from 17 residues. Germline V gene sequence: CDR1 SEHNR, CDR2 FQNEAQ (reference sequence). V lost 5 bases, J lost 6 bases, and 22 bases lay in between. The CDR3 nucleotides read TGTGCCAGCAGCCCCCAGGGACGCGGGGCGGTCGATGAAAAACTGTTTTTT. It encodes CASSPQGRGAVDEKLFF.

The chain uses TRBV7-6 and TRBJ2-7; TRBD2 matches at 8 bases. The J segment lost 2 bases and the V segment lost 5 bases, leaving 8 bases of the junction unmatched. This CDR3 has 15 residues. Looked up from germline, CDR1 is SGHVS and CDR2 is FNYEAQ. The CDR3 bases are TGTGCCAGCAGCCCGGGGGGGACCCTTACCTACGAGCAGTACTTC. This codes for CASSPGGTLTYEQYF.

The chain joins TRBV19 to TRBJ1-5; possibly TRBD1 for D (6 bases). CDR1 is LNHDA and CDR2 is SQIVND in the germline V gene (reference sequence). There are 16 residues in the CDR3. Between the trimmed V and J ends, which lost 2 bases and 4 bases, there was a span of 15 bases. The CDR3 loop reads CASSILAGRGNQPQHF. The CDR3 DNA is TGTGCCAGTAGTATATTGGCGGGTAGGGGGAATCAGCCCCAGCATTTT.

This rearrangement joins TRBV5-6 to TRBJ2-2, with 8 bases aligning to TRBD2. There are 16 residues in the CDR3. The V and J ends lost 2 bases and 2 bases, in that order; junction bases with no gene match: 5. Germline CDR1 reads SGHDT; CDR2 reads YYEEEE. The CDR3: CASSFISGGNTGELFF. The CDR3 bases are TGTGCCAGCAGCTTTATCAGCGGGGGAAACACCGGGGAGCTGTTTTTT.

The table lists this clone with a count of one. The CDR3 protein is CASRRGGAYQPQHF. The CDR3 nucleotides are TGTGCCAGCAGGAGGGGAGGGGCGTATCAGCCCCAGCATTTT. The rearrangement uses TRBV27 and TRBJ1-5; tentatively, D is TRBD1 (5 bases). The CDR3 spans 14 residues. The germline gives CDR1 MNHEY, CDR2 SMNVEV (reference sequence). V was cut by 6 bases and J by 5 bases, with 14 bases left in between.

The gene calls are TRBV5-5 and TRBJ2-7; D call uncertain. With 3 bases removed from V and 1 base from J, the gap between germline ends came to 11 bases. The CDR3 runs 14 residues. Germline V lookup: CDR1 SGHKS, CDR2 YYEKEE (reference sequence). CDR3 in amino acids: CASSSHRVSYEQYF. CDR3 nucleotides: TGTGCCAGCAGCTCCCATAGGGTATCCTACGAGCAGTACTTC.

CDR3 loop: CASSLLADPLLEQYF. Here the CDR3 DNA reads TGTGCCAGCAGTTTGCTAGCGGACCCCCTGCTCGAGCAGTACTTC. J is TRBJ2-5 and V is TRBV28; 7 nucleotides match TRBD2. The J call could be wrong; TRBJ2-7 is a better fit for the DNA end. This CDR3 comprises 15 residues. In germline, CDR1 is MDHEN, CDR2 SYDVKM.

V gene TRBV5-4 combines with J gene TRBJ2-1; D may match TRBD1 or TRBD2 (5 bases each). V was cut by 4 bases and J by 6 bases, with 23 bases left in between. The CDR3 loop spans 17 amino acids. Germline CDR1 and CDR2: SGHNT and YYREEE (reference sequence). The CDR3 bases are TGTGCCAGCAGCCCCTATTACGATGGGGGTGAGGGCAATGAGCAGTTCTTC. This gives the protein CASSPYYDGGEGNEQFF.